A selection of T cell receptor beta chains follows, all from one sample in a study of Graves' ophthalmopathy and Graves' hyperthyroidism. TCRdb re-called the multiplex PCR reads with MiXCR, one entry per CDR3 protein. Altogether 740,000 or so distinct CDR3 sequences are present, approximately 40% being singletons, with the ten largest covering less than 55%. Sequencing was done on a sample of peripheral blood. The receptors shown here come from an adult man with Graves' ophthalmopathy. Each CDR3 is given with its conserved first and last residue. Each record gives: V gene, J gene, CDR3 protein.

V: TRBV7-9
J: TRBJ2-2
CDR3: CASSVRDRVFPGELFF

V: TRBV7-9
J: TRBJ2-6
CDR3: CASRPQGASGANVLTF

V: TRBV20-1
J: TRBJ1-4
CDR3: CSARQVTGGVFPNEKLFF

V: TRBV10-2
J: TRBJ1-6
CDR3: CATRGTGKGSPLHF

V: TRBV7-9
J: TRBJ2-5
CDR3: CASSLSSGFGTQYF

V: TRBV11-2
J: TRBJ2-5
CDR3: CASSFLGGPGETQYF

V: TRBV5-5
J: TRBJ2-5
CDR3: CASSSPGLAGWTQYF

V: TRBV20-1
J: TRBJ1-1
CDR3: CSARRWGHTEAFF

V: TRBV5-1
J: TRBJ2-7
CDR3: CASSLRGAQYEQYF

V: TRBV19
J: TRBJ1-1
CDR3: CASGEDLMNTEAFF

V: TRBV10-3
J: TRBJ1-2
CDR3: CASSATEVGYTF

V: TRBV29-1
J: TRBJ2-2
CDR3: CSVSGGSTGELFF

V: TRBV20-1
J: TRBJ1-6
CDR3: CSARVAGTSPLRF

V: TRBV10-3
J: TRBJ1-2
CDR3: CAITPDWQVDGYTF

V: TRBV19
J: TRBJ2-6
CDR3: CASSILLAGSGANVLTF

V: TRBV19
J: TRBJ1-2
CDR3: CASSDREYGHTF

V: TRBV6-6
J: TRBJ2-5
CDR3: CASSYRHGTQYF